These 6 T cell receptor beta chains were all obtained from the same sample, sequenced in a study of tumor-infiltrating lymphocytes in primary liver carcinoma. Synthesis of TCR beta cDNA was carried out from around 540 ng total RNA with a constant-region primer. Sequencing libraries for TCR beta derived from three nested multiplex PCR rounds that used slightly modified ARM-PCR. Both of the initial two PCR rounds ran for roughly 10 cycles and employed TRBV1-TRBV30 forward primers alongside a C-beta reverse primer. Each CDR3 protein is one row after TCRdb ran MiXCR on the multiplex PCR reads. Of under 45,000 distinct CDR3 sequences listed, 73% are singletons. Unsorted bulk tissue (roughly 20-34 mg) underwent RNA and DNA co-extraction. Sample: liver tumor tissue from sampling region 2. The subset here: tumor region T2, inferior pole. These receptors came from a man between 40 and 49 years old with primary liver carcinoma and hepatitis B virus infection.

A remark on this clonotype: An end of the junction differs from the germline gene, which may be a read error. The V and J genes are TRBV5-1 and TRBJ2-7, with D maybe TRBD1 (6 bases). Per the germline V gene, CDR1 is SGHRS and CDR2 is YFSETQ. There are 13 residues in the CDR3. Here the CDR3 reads CASGLGAGREQYF. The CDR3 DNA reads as TGCGCCAGCGGCTTGGGGGCAGGGCGCGAGCAGTACTTT.

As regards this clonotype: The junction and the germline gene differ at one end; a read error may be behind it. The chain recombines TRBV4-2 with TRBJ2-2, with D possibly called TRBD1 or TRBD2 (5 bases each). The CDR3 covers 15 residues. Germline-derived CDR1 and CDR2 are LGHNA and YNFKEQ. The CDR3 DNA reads TGTGCCAGCAGCCAAATCCGGGGCACAACCGGGGAGTTGTTATTT. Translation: CASSQIRGTTGELLF.

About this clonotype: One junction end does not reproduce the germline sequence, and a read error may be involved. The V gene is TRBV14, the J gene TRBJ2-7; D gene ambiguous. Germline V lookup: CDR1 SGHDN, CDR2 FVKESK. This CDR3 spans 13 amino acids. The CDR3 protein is CASSQVHSYERYF. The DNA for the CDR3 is TGTGCCAGCAGCCAGGTCCACAGTTACGAGCGGTACTTC. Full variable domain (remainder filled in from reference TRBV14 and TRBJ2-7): EAGVTQFPSHSVIEKGQTVTLRCDPISGHDNLYWYRRVMGKEIKFLLHFVKESKQDESGMPNNRFLAERTGGTYSTLKVQPAELEDSGVYFCASSQVHSYERYFGPGTRLTVT.

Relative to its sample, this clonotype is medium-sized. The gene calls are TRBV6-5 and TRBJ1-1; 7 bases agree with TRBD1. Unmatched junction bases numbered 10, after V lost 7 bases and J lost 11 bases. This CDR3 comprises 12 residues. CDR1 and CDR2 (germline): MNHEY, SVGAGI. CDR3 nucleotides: TGTGCCAGCAAAGTGGAGGGGGCTGCGGCTTTCTTT. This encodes CASKVEGAAAFF.

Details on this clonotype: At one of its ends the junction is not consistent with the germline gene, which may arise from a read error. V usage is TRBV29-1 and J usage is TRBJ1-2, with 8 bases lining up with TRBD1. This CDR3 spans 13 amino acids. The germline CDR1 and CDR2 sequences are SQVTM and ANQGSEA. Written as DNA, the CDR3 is TGCAGTATCCGATCAGGGGGCGCCTATGACTACACCTTC. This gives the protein CSIRSGGAYDYTF.

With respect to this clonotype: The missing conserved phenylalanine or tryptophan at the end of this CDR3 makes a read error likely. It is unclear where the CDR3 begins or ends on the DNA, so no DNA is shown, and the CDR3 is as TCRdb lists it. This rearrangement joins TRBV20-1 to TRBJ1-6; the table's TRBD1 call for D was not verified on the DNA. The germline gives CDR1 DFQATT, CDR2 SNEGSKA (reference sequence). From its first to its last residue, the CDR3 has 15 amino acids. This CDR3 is CSADSTGGTNSPLHY.